This T cell receptor (beta chain) appears in the sequencing data of a study of cytomegalovirus exposure and HLA in healthy donors listed by TCRdb under 2017. At the level of the whole study: According to a later analysis, one platform produced both the 100 to 150 validation repertoires and the roughly 640 repertoires of the first cohort. In addition to the first cohort of 666 subjects, a separate validation cohort of 120 different subjects was used. To predict cytomegalovirus infection status, the study combined high-throughput TCR immunosequencing, statistical association of individual TCRs with disease status, and machine learning. The study aimed to test whether cataloging public T cell receptors could reveal signatures of past pathogen exposure. Overall study outcomes, separate from this receptor: In the study, 164 TCR beta chains were listed as associated with cytomegalovirus. All 110 or so repertoires were used to score co-occurrence in the validation cohort in a later analysis, because that analysis had no HLA typing for the cohort. Cytomegalovirus status was reported to be diagnosed by the classifier with high specificity and sensitivity in both the original and validation cohorts. Of the cluster scores, approximately 95% were above 0 in a later analysis, which found that TCRs clustered in the first cohort also tended to co-occur in the roughly 130 validation repertoires. Across donors, most TCR sequences were observed very rarely, whereas some public TCRs were present in many individuals. A few of the identified cytomegalovirus-associated TCR beta chains were confirmed in vitro to be specific for cytomegalovirus antigens. According to the authors, the approach could potentially be generalized to other disease states and immunological phenotypes.

A note on this clone: Which antigen it targets is not known. Base qualities were left out, and no much larger clone turns up one base away.

Library construction relied on the immunoSEQ multiplex PCR assay. In the original analysis: To diagnose cytomegalovirus status from the catalog of TCR beta chain sequences, a statistical classification framework was built. TCRdb holds this immuneACCESS table with in-frame rearrangements only. Some clones are missing; in checked studies, unresolved V genes explain under half, and the rest has no known cause. V and J calls and clone size are as listed in that table; D and trimming were resolved from the DNA. The sample has some 140,000 clones on record, 70% to 90% of them singletons. The ten largest clonotypes hold under 3% of the sample. According to the germline V gene (reference sequence), CDR1 reads MNHNY and CDR2 reads SVGAGI. The germline V end is reduced by 6 bases and the J end by 4 bases; junction bases left unmatched: 5. From the cysteine up to the phenylalanine, the CDR3 has a length of 13 residues. Here the CDR3 DNA is all that survives: 39 bases in frame from base 1.

The donors belonged to the validation cohort of about 120 subjects, which was separate from the approximately 610-subject first cohort. This chain joins TRBV6-6 to TRBJ1-2, with 7 middle bases fitting TRBD1. The TCR comes from a man between 18 and 35 years old in good health and CMV-seronegative. The specimen was PBMCs. This receptor has the CDR3 CASSTDRAYGYTF. The sequenced DNA: TGTGCCAGCAGCACAGACAGGGCCTATGGCTACACCTTC.